Given below is one T cell receptor (beta chain) in context. These data are taken from a study of circulating and synovial CD4+ cells in juvenile arthritis. Germline CDR1 SNHLY, CDR2 FYNNEI. The J segment lost 4 bases and the V segment lost 6 bases, leaving 10 bases of the junction unmatched. This CDR3 is built from 15 residues. Using immunoSEQ multiplex PCR, the repertoire was profiled, and TCRdb retains in-frame clones only, with some absent. Among 36,000 or so clones listed, approximately 94% were seen once. The sequence came from a human donor with juvenile idiopathic arthritis. The chain joins TRBV2 to TRBJ2-3; 7 nucleotides line up with TRBD2. Sequenced: CD4+ T cells from blood. The CDR3 DNA reads as TGTGCCAGCAGCAAACGGGCGGGGGTGGCAGATACGCAGTATTTT. Its protein is CASSKRAGVADTQYF.